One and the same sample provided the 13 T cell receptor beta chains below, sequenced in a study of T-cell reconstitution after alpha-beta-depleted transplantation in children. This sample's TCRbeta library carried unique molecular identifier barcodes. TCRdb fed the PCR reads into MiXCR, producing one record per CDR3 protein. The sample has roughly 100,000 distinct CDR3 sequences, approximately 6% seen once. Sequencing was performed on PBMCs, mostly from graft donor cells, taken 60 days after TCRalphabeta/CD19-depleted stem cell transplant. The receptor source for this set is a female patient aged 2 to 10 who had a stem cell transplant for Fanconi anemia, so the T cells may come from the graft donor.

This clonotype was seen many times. This chain's CDR3 is CSASPGANVLTF. CDR3 sequence (DNA): TGCAGTGCGTCCCCTGGGGCCAACGTCCTGACTTTC. This chain connects TRBV20-1 to TRBJ2-6; D not certain. V lost 6 bases and J lost 2, with 5 bases in between. This CDR3 comprises 12 residues. CDR1 is DFQATT and CDR2 is SNEGSKA in the germline V gene (reference sequence).

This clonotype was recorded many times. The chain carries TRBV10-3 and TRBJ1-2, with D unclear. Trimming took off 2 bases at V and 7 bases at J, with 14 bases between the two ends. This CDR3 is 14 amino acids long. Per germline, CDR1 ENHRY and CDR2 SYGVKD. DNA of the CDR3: TGTGCCATCAGTGAGGGCCCGGGGATCTCTGGCTACACCTTC. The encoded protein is CAISEGPGISGYTF.

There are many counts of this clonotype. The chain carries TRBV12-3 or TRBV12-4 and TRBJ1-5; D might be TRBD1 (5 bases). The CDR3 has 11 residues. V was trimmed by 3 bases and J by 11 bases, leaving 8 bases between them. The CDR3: CASSLGVSQHF. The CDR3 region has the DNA TGTGCCAGCAGTTTGGGGGTGTCCCAGCATTTT.

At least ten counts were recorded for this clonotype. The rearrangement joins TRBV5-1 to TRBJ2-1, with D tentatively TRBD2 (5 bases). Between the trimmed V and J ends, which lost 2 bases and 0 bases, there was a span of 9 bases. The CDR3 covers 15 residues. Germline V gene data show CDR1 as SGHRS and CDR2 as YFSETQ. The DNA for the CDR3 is TGCGCCAGCAGCTTAGTTACTAGCTCCTACAATGAGCAGTTCTTC. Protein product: CASSLVTSSYNEQFF.

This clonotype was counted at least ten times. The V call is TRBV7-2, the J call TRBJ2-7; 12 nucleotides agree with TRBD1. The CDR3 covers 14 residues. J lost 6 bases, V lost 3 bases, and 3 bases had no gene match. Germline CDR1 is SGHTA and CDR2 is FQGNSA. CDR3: CASSFRDRGREQYF. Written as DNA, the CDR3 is TGTGCCAGCAGCTTCCGGGACAGGGGGCGCGAGCAGTACTTC.

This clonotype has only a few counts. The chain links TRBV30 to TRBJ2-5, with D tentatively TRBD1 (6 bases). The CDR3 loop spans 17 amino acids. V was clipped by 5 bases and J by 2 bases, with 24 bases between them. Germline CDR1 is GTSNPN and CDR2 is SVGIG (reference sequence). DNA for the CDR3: TGTGCCTGGGCTATCGGACAGTACCCTGGGTGGCAAGAGACCCAGTACTTC. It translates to CAWAIGQYPGWQETQYF.

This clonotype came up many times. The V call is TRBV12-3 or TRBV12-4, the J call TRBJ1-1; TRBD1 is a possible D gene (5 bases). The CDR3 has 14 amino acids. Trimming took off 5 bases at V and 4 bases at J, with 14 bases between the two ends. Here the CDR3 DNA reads TGTGCCAGCAGTCCCGGGCCGAGGGGCACTGAAGCTTTCTTT. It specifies CASSPGPRGTEAFF.

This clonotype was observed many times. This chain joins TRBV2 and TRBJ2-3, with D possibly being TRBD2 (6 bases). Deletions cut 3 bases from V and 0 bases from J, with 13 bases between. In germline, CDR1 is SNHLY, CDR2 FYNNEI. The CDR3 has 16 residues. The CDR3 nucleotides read TGTGCCAGCAGTGACCGGCGGGACTGGAGCACAGATACGCAGTATTTT. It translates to CASSDRRDWSTDTQYF.

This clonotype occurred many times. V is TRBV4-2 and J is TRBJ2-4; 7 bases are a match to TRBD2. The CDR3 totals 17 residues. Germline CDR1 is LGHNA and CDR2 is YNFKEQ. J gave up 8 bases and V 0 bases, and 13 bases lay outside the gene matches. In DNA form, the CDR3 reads TGTGCCAGCAGCCAAGACCGGACTGACGGACTAGGGGACATTCAGTACTTC. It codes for CASSQDRTDGLGDIQYF.

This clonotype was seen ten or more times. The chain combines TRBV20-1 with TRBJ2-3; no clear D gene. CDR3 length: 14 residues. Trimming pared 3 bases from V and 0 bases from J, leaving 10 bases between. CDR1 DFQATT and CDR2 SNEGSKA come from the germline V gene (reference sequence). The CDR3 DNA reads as TGCAGTGCTAGGGACCATTATAGCACAGATACGCAGTATTTT. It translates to CSARDHYSTDTQYF.

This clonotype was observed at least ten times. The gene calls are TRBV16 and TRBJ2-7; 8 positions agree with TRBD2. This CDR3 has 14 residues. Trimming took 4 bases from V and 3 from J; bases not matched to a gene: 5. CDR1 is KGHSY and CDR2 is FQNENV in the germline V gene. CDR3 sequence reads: CASSRLAPNYEQYF. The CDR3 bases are TGTGCCAGCAGCCGACTAGCGCCTAACTACGAGCAGTACTTC.

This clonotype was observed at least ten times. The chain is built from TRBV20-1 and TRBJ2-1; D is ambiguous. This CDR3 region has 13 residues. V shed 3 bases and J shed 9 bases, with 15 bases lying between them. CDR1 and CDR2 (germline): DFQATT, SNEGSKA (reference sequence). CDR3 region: CSASYSLEGEQFF. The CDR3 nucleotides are TGCAGTGCTAGCTACTCACTTGAAGGTGAGCAGTTCTTC.

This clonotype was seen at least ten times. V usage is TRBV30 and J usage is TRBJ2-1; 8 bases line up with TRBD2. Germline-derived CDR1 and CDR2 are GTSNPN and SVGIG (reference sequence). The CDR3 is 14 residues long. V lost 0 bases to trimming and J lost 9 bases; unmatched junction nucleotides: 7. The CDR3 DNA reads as TGTGCCTGGAGTGTGGGCGGGGGGCCGGGTGAGCAGTTCTTC. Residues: CAWSVGGGPGEQFF.